Sequencing of this TCR beta chain was carried out in a study of blood T cell repertoires in COVID-19 (dated by TCRdb to the early 2020s). Some background on the complete study: Samples from collaborators originated in the United States, Italy and Spain and spanned both the acute and convalescent phases of COVID-19. The material from the prospective study consisted of cDNA or gDNA derived from T cells, B-cell-depleted T cells, or PBMCs. The dataset comprised deeply sampled blood TCRbeta repertoires from subjects exposed to, actively infected with, or recovered from COVID-19. A freely available public database, intended as a resource for researchers studying the immune response to SARS-CoV-2, is where the repertoires were released. The samples were drawn from the first 160 participants of the ongoing ImmuneRACE study and from 950 to 1,500 subjects provided by 6 global collaborators. Nearly every sample came with metadata listing a de-identified subject ID, COVID-19 status, age in years and sex. Where HLA class I and class II types were available, the types were taken from metadata supplied by the sample provider, not from assay-based typing.

Collaborating institutions collected whole blood in K2EDTA tubes following their own protocols. For TCRbeta analysis, collaborator samples were shipped as frozen whole blood, as isolated PBMCs, or as DNA extracted from either sample type. CDR1 is given as SGDLS and CDR2 as YYNGEE, both from the germline V gene. V is cut back by 6 bases and J by 4 bases, with 9 bases in the junction unmatched. The CDR3, from cysteine to phenylalanine, totals 15 residues. Only the CDR3 region is kept as DNA, spanning 45 bases read in frame from base 1. TCRbeta CDR3 regions were amplified from genomic DNA by means of the immunoSEQ Assay, a bias-controlled multiplex PCR. As for the original processing: The number of nucleated cells in each sample was estimated by amplification of reference gene primers within the assay. To quantify the absolute abundance of each unique TCRbeta CDR3 rearrangement, sequence reads were collapsed and filtered. For each sample, productive Simpson clonality was calculated as the square root of Simpson's diversity index across productive rearrangements. The table was pulled from immuneACCESS by TCRdb, which kept in-frame rearrangements only. Such tables lose some clones; where checked, under half of the loss comes from unresolved V genes, and the rest has no known cause. The V and J calls and clone size come from that table; D and trimming were worked out from the DNA. This sample has about 190,000 clones in its table, and over 75% of those were observed once. 2.5% to 3.5% of the sample lies in the top ten.

Comment on this clone: No cognate antigen has been identified for it. It has no much larger one-base neighbor in the sample; base qualities were not kept.

What the authors observed across the whole study: The quantity of clinical and demographic metadata differed by source and by participant and was supplied without curation.

Recombination connected TRBV9 to TRBJ2-2; TRBD2 agrees with 7 junctional bases. Sequences were obtained from peripheral blood. This clonotype originated in a woman aged 80 or over with active or convalescent COVID-19. Here is the DNA: TGTGCCAGCACCCTCGGCGGGGGATCCACCGGGGAGCTGTTTTTT. Its protein product is CASTLGGGSTGELFF.